The clone carrying this T cell receptor beta chain has at least ten counts. The target antigen is unknown. V was clipped by 7 bases and J by 3 bases, with 12 bases between them. Germline V lookup: CDR1 SNHLY, CDR2 FYNNEI. The CDR3 covers 13 residues. Amplified TCR beta CDR3 regions derived from RNA transcripts. In the first-round RT-PCR of the TCR CDR3, the HTBI primer set was used. Using its own MiXCR run on the multiplex PCR reads, TCRdb lists one record per CDR3 protein. The profile shows approximately 380,000 distinct CDR3 sequences, more than 12% of them singletons. The data originate from a study of T cells in Graves' hyperthyroidism and ophthalmopathy. The study, taken as a whole, reports: Classification by a 13 V-J model distinguished ophthalmopathy from stable hyperthyroidism. Most thyroid clonotypes with frequency above 0.001 were detected in blood.

The V call is TRBV2, the J call TRBJ2-5, with a weak D call TRBD2 (6 bases). The sequenced sample consisted of blood. The sequence was obtained from a man aged 45-65 years with Graves' ophthalmopathy. CDR3: CASIPGVKETQYF. CDR3 DNA: TGTGCCAGCATCCCGGGAGTCAAAGAGACCCAGTACTTC. The whole variable domain, remainder taken from reference TRBV2 and TRBJ2-5, is EPEVTQTPSHQVTQMGQEVILRCVPISNHLYFYWYRQILGQKVEFLVSFYNNEISEKSEIFDDQFSVERPDGSNFTLKIRSTKLEDSAMYFCASIPGVKETQYFGPGTRLLVL.